This entry concerns a single TCR beta chain. Its antigen remains unknown. The source of the sample is a study of T cell responses to AZD1222 COVID-19 vaccine. General study points: Seropositive AZD1222 recipients at baseline numbered only five or six.

Libraries were prepared by immunoSEQ multiplex PCR; TCRdb keeps only in-frame clonotypes and omits some of them. The table has tens of thousands of clones, about 90% seen once; the top ten hold 15% to 20%. After removal of 6 bases from V and 5 bases from J, the junction contained 9 bases not matched to a gene. CDR1 and CDR2 from the germline V gene are LNHDA and SQIVND (reference sequence). The CDR3 consists of 14 residues. The chain carries TRBV19 and TRBJ1-2; TRBD1 aligns across 7 bases. Source: peripheral blood, taken on day 0 of AZD1222 vaccination. The clonotype originates from an adult in good health. CDR3 region: CASSSGQALYGYTF. CDR3 DNA sequence: TGTGCCAGTAGCTCCGGACAGGCCCTATATGGCTACACCTTC.